Presented here are 11 T cell receptor beta chains from one specimen sequenced in a study of breast tumors, draining lymph nodes, adjacent tissues (TCRdb year 2016). The library relied on multiplex PCR. The instrument was an Illumina HiSeq 2000. The raw public reads went through TCRdb reprocessing: fastp at Q25, MiXCR clone calling, in-frame beta chains kept. All rows with the same CDR3 protein become a single entry with the most common DNA and genes. In this sample the table shows 23,000 or so distinct CDR3 sequences, about 61% of which occur a single time. About a fifth of the sample belongs to the ten largest clones. The sample comprised tumor-adjacent breast tissue. The source is a female donor with breast cancer. Some clones in this sample may be carry-over from other donors' samples.

This clonotype was observed many times. The rearrangement joins TRBV20-1 to TRBJ2-3; D is perhaps TRBD1 (6 bases). V was pared by 0 bases and J by 2 bases, with 15 bases between. Germline CDR1 reads DFQATT; CDR2 reads SNEGSKA (reference sequence). The CDR3 spans 16 residues. The CDR3 region is CSARDAGTPLTDTQYF. CDR3 DNA: TGCAGTGCTAGAGATGCCGGGACACCACTCACAGATACGCAGTATTTT.

The J gene is TRBJ2-7, the V gene TRBV4-1, with 12 bases fitting TRBD1. Trimming at V came to 5 bases and at J to 7 bases, leaving 9 bases not matched to a gene. Germline values: CDR1 MGHRA, CDR2 YSYEKL. The CDR3 sequence is 15 residues long. CDR3 DNA sequence: TGCGCCAGCAGCATCCCGGGACAGGGGGCGAAGGAGCAGTACTTC. Translating gives CASSIPGQGAKEQYF.

This clonotype is labeled as medium-sized. V and J are TRBV7-2 and TRBJ2-3; D remains unclear. Germline loops: CDR1 SGHTA, CDR2 FQGNSA. V lost 5 bases to trimming and J lost 2 bases, with 2 bases between them. This CDR3 is 11 amino acids long. The CDR3 sequence: CASSLTDTQYF. CDR3 bases: TGTGCCAGCAGCCTCACAGATACGCAGTATTTT. The full variable domain, in which reference TRBV7-2 and TRBJ2-3 provide the parts outside the CDR3, is GAGVSQSPSNKVTEKGKDVELRCDPISGHTALYWYRQSLGQGLEFLIYFQGNSAPDKSGLPSDRFSAERTGGSVSTLTIQRTQQEDSAVYLCASSLTDTQYFGPGTRLTVL.

The chain uses TRBV4-1 and TRBJ2-1, with TRBD2 matching over 14 bases. After removal of 0 bases from V and 2 bases from J, the junction contained 6 bases not matched to a gene. This CDR3 contains 19 residues. The germline CDR1 and CDR2 sequences are MGHRA and YSYEKL. CDR3: CASSQDPPGLAGAYNEQFF. For the CDR3, the DNA is TGCGCCAGCAGCCAAGATCCACCGGGACTAGCGGGAGCCTACAATGAGCAGTTCTTC.

The chain links TRBV2 to TRBJ2-7; the match to TRBD1 covers 9 bases. J lost 0 bases, V lost 6 bases, and 3 bases had no gene match. The CDR3 is 14 residues long. Germline CDR1 reads SNHLY; CDR2 reads FYNNEI. The CDR3 sequence: CASRDRGISYEQYF. In DNA form, the CDR3 reads TGTGCCAGCAGGGACAGGGGAATCTCCTACGAGCAGTACTTC.

The chain couples TRBV4-1 to TRBJ1-5; possibly TRBD1 for D (6 bases). Germline values: CDR1 MGHRA, CDR2 YSYEKL. The CDR3 contains 18 residues. Deletions cut 0 bases from V and 2 bases from J, with 17 bases between. CDR3 sequence (DNA): TGCGCCAGCAGCCAAGATATTCTTATAGGGGGGGGCAATCAGCCCCAGCATTTT. Amino acids: CASSQDILIGGGNQPQHF.

A word on this clonotype: Sequence at one end of the junction differs from germline and may be a read error. This rearrangement joins TRBV24-1 to TRBJ1-4, with a tentative D call TRBD1 (6 bases). The germline V gene encodes CDR1 KGHDR and CDR2 SFDVKD. The CDR3 runs 15 residues. CDR3 nucleotides: TGTGCCCCCAGTGATTCCGCAGGGGCCAATGAAAAACTGTTTTTT. Protein: CAPSDSAGANEKLFF.

The chain uses TRBV20-1 and TRBJ2-2; no definite D call. This CDR3 has 13 amino acids. Trimming stripped 4 bases from V and 7 bases from J, with 13 bases between. From germline, CDR1 is DFQATT and CDR2 SNEGSKA (reference sequence). The CDR3 sequence is CSATPLGRGELFF. In nucleotides, the CDR3 is TGCAGTGCTACCCCCCTTGGACGCGGGGAGCTGTTTTTT.

This rearrangement joins TRBV29-1 to TRBJ1-6; D perhaps matches TRBD1 (6 bases). Germline V CDR1 and CDR2: SQVTM, ANQGSEA. With 6 bases removed from V and 7 bases from J, the gap between germline ends came to 7 bases. This CDR3 region has 11 residues. The CDR3: CSVTGNSPLHF. The CDR3 nucleotides read TGCAGCGTAACAGGGAATTCACCCCTCCACTTT.

V and J are TRBV2 and TRBJ2-1; 11 bases match TRBD2. The CDR3 has 15 amino acids. Trimming took 9 bases from V and 2 from J; bases not matched to a gene: 6. CDR1 and CDR2 from the germline V gene are SNHLY and FYNNEI. CDR3 DNA sequence: TGTGCCAGTGCAAAACTAGCGGGAGCCTACAATGAGCAGTTCTTC. Translated, it gives CASAKLAGAYNEQFF.

This clonotype is termed medium-sized. The J gene is TRBJ2-3, the V gene TRBV7-9; D gene uncertain. The germline gives CDR1 SEHNR, CDR2 FQNEAQ (reference sequence). This CDR3 region has 15 residues. V shed 4 bases and J shed 4 bases, with 15 bases lying between them. The CDR3: CASSSTDVLADTQYF. CDR3 nucleotides: TGTGCCAGCAGCTCCACTGATGTCCTCGCAGATACGCAGTATTTT.